Shown below are 21 T cell receptor beta chains from a single sample sequenced in a study of CD4 T cell repertoires in COVID-19. The assay was immunoSEQ multiplex PCR, and TCRdb's table has in-frame clones only and misses some. The top ten clones hold 0.5% to 0.6% of a sample with some 80,000 clones, 83% of them seen once. This specimen was CD4+ T cells from peripheral blood, taken after recovery from COVID-19. These receptors were collected from a human donor who had COVID-19.

As concerns this clone: An end of the junction does not agree with germline; a read error may underlie this. V usage is TRBV3-1 (or the pseudogene TRBV3-2) and J usage is TRBJ2-2, with TRBD1 matching over 10 bases. The CDR3 consists of 16 residues. Germline V gene sequence: CDR1 LGHDT, CDR2 YNNKEL (reference sequence). The CDR3 region has the DNA TGTGCCAGCGGCCACCACGGACAGGGGGACACCGGGGAGCTGTTTTTT. This codes for CASGHHGQGDTGELFF.

This clone appeared once. This chain links TRBV20-1 with TRBJ2-5; D possibly corresponds to TRBD2 (5 bases). This CDR3 is 10 amino acids long. V was shortened by 5 bases and J by 14 bases, with 15 bases between the two germline ends. Per the germline V gene, CDR1 is DFQATT and CDR2 is SNEGSKA (reference sequence). The CDR3 sequence: CSADLGPGYF. DNA of the CDR3: TGCAGTGCTGACCTCGGCCCGGGATACTTC.

V is TRBV5-1 and J is TRBJ1-6, with unresolved D. Trimming stripped 1 base from V and 10 bases from J, with 9 bases between. This CDR3 is built from 13 residues. Germline V lookup: CDR1 SGHRS, CDR2 YFSETQ. The CDR3 reads CASSLTETSPLHF. CDR3 DNA sequence: TGCGCCAGCAGCTTGACAGAAACATCACCCCTCCACTTT.

This sequence joins TRBV7-8 and TRBJ2-7; 12 nucleotides line up with TRBD2. The ends lost 4 bases at V and 7 bases at J; junction bases unmatched: 8. The CDR3 has 15 amino acids. Germline CDR1 is SGHVS and CDR2 is FQNEAQ. CDR3 region: CASSSLAGGPGEQYF. As DNA, the CDR3 is TGTGCCAGCAGCTCCCTAGCGGGAGGGCCAGGGGAGCAGTACTTC.

The chain links TRBV7-9 to TRBJ2-2; 11 bases fit TRBD2. This CDR3 comprises 16 residues. V lost 5 bases to trimming and J lost 3 bases; unmatched junction nucleotides: 5. Germline assignment: CDR1 SEHNR and CDR2 FQNEAQ (reference sequence). The CDR3 DNA sequence: TGTGCCAGCAGCCCAGGACTAGCGGGCTACACCGGGGAGCTGTTTTTT. It codes for CASSPGLAGYTGELFF. Full variable domain (rest looked up from reference TRBV7-9 and TRBJ2-2): DTGVSQNPRHKITKRGQNVTFRCDPISEHNRLYWYRQTLGQGPEFLTYFQNEAQLEKSRLLSDRFSAERPKGSFSTLEIQRTEQGDSAMYLCASSPGLAGYTGELFFGEGSRLTVL.

This chain uses TRBV7-9 with TRBJ1-2, with 7 bases identical to TRBD1. CDR3 size: 14 residues. Trimming at V came to 4 bases and at J to 4 bases, leaving 6 bases not matched to a gene. Germline loops: CDR1 SEHNR, CDR2 FQNEAQ (reference sequence). The CDR3 nucleotides read TGTGCCAGCAGCTCGCCGGGACAGATCTATGGCTACACCTTC. Translation: CASSSPGQIYGYTF.

This clone was counted a few times. This rearrangement joins TRBV5-1 to TRBJ1-5, with 7 bases that match TRBD1. Germline CDR1 SGHRS, CDR2 YFSETQ. CDR3 length: 16 amino acids. J was trimmed by 2 bases and V by 4 bases; bases with no gene match: 9. The CDR3 DNA is TGCGCCAGCAGCCCTTATGGACAGGCGGGCAATCAGCCCCAGCATTTT. Its translation: CASSPYGQAGNQPQHF.

The genes are TRBV7-9 and TRBJ2-2, with TRBD2 identical over 9 bases. With V trimmed by 1 base and J by 4 bases, 10 bases remained unmatched. The CDR3 has 18 amino acids. Germline assignment: CDR1 SEHNR and CDR2 FQNEAQ (reference sequence). The CDR3: CASSLVFGLATFTGELFF. The CDR3 bases are TGTGCCAGCAGCTTAGTTTTCGGACTAGCGACTTTCACCGGGGAGCTGTTTTTT.

The chain uses TRBV25-1 and TRBJ1-5; D gene uncertain. The V end was cut by 2 bases, the J end by 3 bases, with 5 bases between. This CDR3 comprises 13 residues. Germline-derived CDR1 and CDR2 are MGHDK and SYGVNS. The CDR3 is CASSEGDNQPQHF. CDR3 sequence (DNA): TGTGCCAGCAGTGAAGGGGACAATCAGCCCCAGCATTTT.

The chain recombines TRBV30 with TRBJ1-2, with TRBD1 matching over 7 bases. CDR1 is GTSNPN, CDR2 SVGIG, per germline (reference sequence). The CDR3 runs to 12 residues. Germline trimming cut 4 bases from V and 7 bases from J; bases unmatched to any gene: 6. CDR3 sequence reads: CAWNQGGSGYTF. The CDR3 DNA reads TGTGCCTGGAATCAGGGGGGGAGTGGCTACACCTTC.

The chain recombines TRBV10-3 with TRBJ2-2; no definite D call. CDR1 and CDR2 from the germline V gene are ENHRY and SYGVKD. The CDR3 is 13 residues long. V lost 3 bases and J lost 7, with 9 bases in between. The CDR3 DNA sequence: TGTGCCATCAGTGACGGTGGGGTCGGGGAGCTGTTTTTT. This encodes CAISDGGVGELFF.

This clone was recorded a few times. This chain links TRBV9 with TRBJ1-6; D is undetermined. The CDR3 has 14 residues. With 4 bases removed from V and 10 bases from J, the gap between germline ends came to 15 bases. Germline values: CDR1 SGDLS, CDR2 YYNGEE. The DNA of the CDR3 is TGTGCCAGCAGCCAAACCGGGGATAGATCACCCCTCCACTTT. Its translation: CASSQTGDRSPLHF. The entire variable domain, with the rest obtained from reference TRBV9 and TRBJ1-6, is as follows: DSGVTQTPKHLITATGQRVTLRCSPRSGDLSVYWYQQSLDQGLQFLIQYYNGEERAKGNILERFSAQQFPDLHSELNLSSLELGDSALYFCASSQTGDRSPLHFGNGTRLTVT.

This sequence joins TRBV6-5 and TRBJ1-2; D remains ambiguous. This CDR3 comprises 16 residues. Looked up from germline, CDR1 is MNHEY and CDR2 is SVGAGI. Trimming took 4 bases from V and 0 from J, leaving 15 bases between them. DNA of the CDR3: TGTGCCAGCAGTTTAAAGGGAATACTCGCTAACTATGGCTACACCTTC. Translating gives CASSLKGILANYGYTF.

The J gene is TRBJ1-2, the V gene TRBV3-1 (or the pseudogene TRBV3-2); possibly TRBD1 for D (6 bases). CDR1 is LGHDT, CDR2 YNNKEL, per germline (reference sequence). This CDR3 is built from 15 residues. V lost 1 base and J 4 bases, leaving 13 bases between the germline ends. This CDR3 is CASSQGPGHSYGYTF. In DNA, the CDR3 is TGTGCCAGCAGCCAAGGACCGGGACATAGCTATGGCTACACCTTC.

The J gene is TRBJ1-5, the V gene TRBV19; 7 positions agree with TRBD1. CDR3 length: 16 amino acids. Germline V CDR1 and CDR2: LNHDA, SQIVND (reference sequence). J lost 4 bases, V lost 5 bases, and 11 bases had no gene match. The CDR3 reads CASSGTAAHPNQPQHF. CDR3 DNA: TGTGCCAGTAGTGGGACAGCGGCCCATCCGAATCAGCCCCAGCATTTT.

This clone was counted once. The chain links TRBV25-1 to TRBJ2-2; 13 bases align to TRBD2. Germline V lookup: CDR1 MGHDK, CDR2 SYGVNS. CDR3 size: 15 residues. J lost 7 bases, V lost 6 bases, and 5 bases had no gene match. Here the CDR3 reads CASRGTSGAGGELFF. CDR3 nucleotide sequence: TGTGCCAGCAGAGGGACTAGCGGGGCCGGCGGGGAGCTGTTTTTT.

This rearrangement joins TRBV7-8 to TRBJ2-7, with D possibly matching TRBD1 (5 bases). Trimming pared 5 bases from V and 5 bases from J, leaving 16 bases between. CDR1 and CDR2 (germline): SGHVS, FQNEAQ. The CDR3 has 14 amino acids. The CDR3 coding sequence is TGTGCCAGCAGCAAATCCACAGGCAGCAACGAGCAGTACTTC. Translated, it gives CASSKSTGSNEQYF.

The V and J genes are TRBV27 and TRBJ2-6; 8 bases agree with TRBD1. The V gene end was trimmed by 5 bases and the J gene end by 2 bases; junction bases not matched to a gene: 5. Germline assignment: CDR1 MNHEY and CDR2 SMNVEV (reference sequence). This CDR3 region has 16 residues. CDR3 region: CASSGTDRAGANVLTF. The CDR3 DNA sequence: TGTGCCAGCAGTGGCACGGACAGGGCTGGGGCCAACGTCCTGACTTTC.

This clone was counted between two and nine times. The chain joins TRBV10-1 to TRBJ2-1; no clear D. The CDR3 loop spans 17 amino acids. The V end was cut by 0 bases, the J end by 4 bases, with 16 bases between. Germline lookup yields CDR1 WNHNN and CDR2 SYGVQD (reference sequence). CDR3 sequence: CASSESRQATNYNEQFF. The CDR3 DNA sequence: TGCGCCAGCAGTGAGTCCCGGCAAGCGACAAATTACAATGAGCAGTTCTTC.

The chain couples TRBV18 to TRBJ1-2, with D possibly TRBD1 on 6 matching bases. The V gene's germline CDR1 is KGHSH and CDR2 LQKENI. This CDR3 spans 15 amino acids. With 0 bases removed from V and 4 bases from J, the gap between germline ends came to 12 bases. The CDR3 here is CASSPPVTGTYGYTF. CDR3 coding DNA: TGTGCCAGCTCACCACCCGTTACAGGGACCTATGGCTACACCTTC.

The CDR3 DNA reads TGTGCCAGCAGCCAAGGAGAGACTAGCGGGGGCAGCCAAGAGACCCAGTACTTC. Translating it yields CASSQGETSGGSQETQYF. The chain links TRBV3-1 (or the pseudogene TRBV3-2) to TRBJ2-5; TRBD2 aligns across 12 bases. Trimming removed 1 base from V and 1 base from J; junction bases left unmatched: 7. Germline CDR1 is LGHDT and CDR2 is YNNKEL (reference sequence). This CDR3 contains 18 residues.